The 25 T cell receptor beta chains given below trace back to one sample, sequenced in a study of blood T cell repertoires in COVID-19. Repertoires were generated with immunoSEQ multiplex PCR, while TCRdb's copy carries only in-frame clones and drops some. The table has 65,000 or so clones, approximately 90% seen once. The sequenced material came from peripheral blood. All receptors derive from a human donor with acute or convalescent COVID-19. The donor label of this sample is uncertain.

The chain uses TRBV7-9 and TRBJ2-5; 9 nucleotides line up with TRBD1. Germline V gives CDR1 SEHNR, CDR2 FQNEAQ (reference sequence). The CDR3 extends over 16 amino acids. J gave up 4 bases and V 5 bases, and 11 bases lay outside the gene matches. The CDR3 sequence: CASSHYRDRVSETQYF. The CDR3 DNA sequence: TGTGCCAGCAGCCACTACCGGGACAGGGTGTCAGAGACCCAGTACTTC.

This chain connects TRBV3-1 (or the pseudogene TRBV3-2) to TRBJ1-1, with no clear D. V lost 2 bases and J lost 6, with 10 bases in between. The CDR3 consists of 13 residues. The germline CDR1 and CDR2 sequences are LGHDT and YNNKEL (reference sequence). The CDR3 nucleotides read TGTGCCAGCAGCCAAAAGGCCGGGGCTGAAGCTTTCTTT. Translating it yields CASSQKAGAEAFF.

The CDR3 region is CASSLYRNEKLFF. For the CDR3, the DNA is TGTGCCAGCAGCTTATACAGGAATGAAAAACTGTTTTTT. This chain uses TRBV7-2 with TRBJ1-4; tentatively, D is TRBD1 (5 bases). The CDR3 has 13 residues. Trimming took off 2 bases at V and 5 bases at J, with 6 bases between the two ends. The germline V gene encodes CDR1 SGHTA and CDR2 FQGNSA.

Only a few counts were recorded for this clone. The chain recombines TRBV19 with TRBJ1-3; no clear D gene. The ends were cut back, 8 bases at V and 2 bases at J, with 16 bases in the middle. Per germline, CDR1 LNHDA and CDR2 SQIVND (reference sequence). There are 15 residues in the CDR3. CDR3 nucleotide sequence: TGTGCCAGTCGCAACGAGGGAACAGCTGGAAACACCATATATTTT. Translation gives CASRNEGTAGNTIYF.

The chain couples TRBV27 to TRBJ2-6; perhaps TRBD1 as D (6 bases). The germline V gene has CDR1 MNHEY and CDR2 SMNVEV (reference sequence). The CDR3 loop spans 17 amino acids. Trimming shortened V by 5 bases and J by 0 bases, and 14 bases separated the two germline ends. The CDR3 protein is CASSRTGTSSGANVLTF. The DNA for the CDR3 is TGTGCCAGCAGTCGAACAGGGACAAGCTCTGGGGCCAACGTCCTGACTTTC.

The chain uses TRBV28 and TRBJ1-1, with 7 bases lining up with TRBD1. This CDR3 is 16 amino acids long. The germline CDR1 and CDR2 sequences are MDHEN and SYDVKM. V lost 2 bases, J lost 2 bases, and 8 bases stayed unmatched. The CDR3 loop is CASSLRTGAQNTEAFF. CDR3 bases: TGTGCCAGCAGTTTAAGGACAGGAGCCCAAAACACTGAAGCTTTCTTT. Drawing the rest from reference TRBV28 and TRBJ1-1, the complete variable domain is DVKVTQSSRYLVKRTGEKVFLECVQDMDHENMFWYRQDPGLGLRLIYFSYDVKMKEKGDIPEGYSVSREKKERFSLILESASTNQTSMYLCASSLRTGAQNTEAFFGQGTRLTVV.

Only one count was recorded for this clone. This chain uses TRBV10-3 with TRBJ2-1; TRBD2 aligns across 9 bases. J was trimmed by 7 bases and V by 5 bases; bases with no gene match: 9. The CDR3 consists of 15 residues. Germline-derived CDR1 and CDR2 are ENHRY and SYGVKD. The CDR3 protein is CAISPEAGGMNEQFF. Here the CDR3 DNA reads TGTGCCATCAGTCCTGAAGCGGGAGGAATGAATGAGCAGTTCTTC.

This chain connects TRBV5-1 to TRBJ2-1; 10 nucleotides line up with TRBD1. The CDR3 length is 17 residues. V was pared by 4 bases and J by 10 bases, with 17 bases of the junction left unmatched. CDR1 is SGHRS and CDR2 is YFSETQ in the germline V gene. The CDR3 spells CASSEDRGSPLAGEQFF. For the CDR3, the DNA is TGCGCCAGCAGCGAGGACAGGGGGTCCCCGTTAGCGGGAGAGCAGTTCTTC.

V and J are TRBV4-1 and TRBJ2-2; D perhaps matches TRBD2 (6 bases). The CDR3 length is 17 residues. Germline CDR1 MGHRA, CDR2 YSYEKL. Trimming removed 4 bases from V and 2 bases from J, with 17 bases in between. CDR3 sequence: CASSLRRDGSNTGELFF. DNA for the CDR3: TGCGCCAGCAGCCTCCGGAGGGACGGCAGTAACACCGGGGAGCTGTTTTTT.

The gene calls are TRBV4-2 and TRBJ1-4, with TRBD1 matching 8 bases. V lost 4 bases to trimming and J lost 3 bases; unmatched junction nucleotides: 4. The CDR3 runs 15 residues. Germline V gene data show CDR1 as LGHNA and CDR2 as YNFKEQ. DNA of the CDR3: TGTGCCAGCAGCCTAACACAGGGGGCTAATGAAAAACTGTTTTTT. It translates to CASSLTQGANEKLFF.

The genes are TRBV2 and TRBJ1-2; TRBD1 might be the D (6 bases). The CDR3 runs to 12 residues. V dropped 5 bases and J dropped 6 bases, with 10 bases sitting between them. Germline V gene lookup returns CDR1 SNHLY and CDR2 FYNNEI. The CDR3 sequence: CASSREGDGYTF. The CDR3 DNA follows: TGTGCCAGCAGTAGGGAGGGGGATGGCTACACCTTC.

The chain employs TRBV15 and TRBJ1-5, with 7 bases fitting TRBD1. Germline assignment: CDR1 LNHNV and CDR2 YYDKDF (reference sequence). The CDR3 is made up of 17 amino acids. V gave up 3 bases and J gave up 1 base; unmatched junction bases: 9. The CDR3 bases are TGTGCCACCAGCAGGGGGTTAGGGACAGAGAGCAATCAGCCCCAGCATTTT. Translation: CATSRGLGTESNQPQHF.

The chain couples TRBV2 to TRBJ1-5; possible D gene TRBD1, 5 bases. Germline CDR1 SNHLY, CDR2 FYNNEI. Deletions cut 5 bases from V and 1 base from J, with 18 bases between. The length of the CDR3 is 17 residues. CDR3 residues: CASSRGGSRLSNQPQHF. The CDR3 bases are TGTGCCAGCAGTCGCGGGGGGTCCCGTTTGAGCAATCAGCCCCAGCATTTT.

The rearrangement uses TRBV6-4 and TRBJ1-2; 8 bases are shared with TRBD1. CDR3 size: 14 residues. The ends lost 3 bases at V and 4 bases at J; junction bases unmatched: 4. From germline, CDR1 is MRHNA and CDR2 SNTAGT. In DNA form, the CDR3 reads TGTGCCAGCAGTGAAGGACAGGGCCCCTATGGCTACACCTTC. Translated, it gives CASSEGQGPYGYTF.

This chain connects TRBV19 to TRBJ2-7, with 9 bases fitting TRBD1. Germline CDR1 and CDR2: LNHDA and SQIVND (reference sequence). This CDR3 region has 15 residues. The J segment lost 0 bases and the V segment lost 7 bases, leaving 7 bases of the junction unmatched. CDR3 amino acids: CASKLQGAASYEQYF. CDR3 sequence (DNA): TGTGCCAGTAAACTACAGGGGGCCGCCTCCTACGAGCAGTACTTC.

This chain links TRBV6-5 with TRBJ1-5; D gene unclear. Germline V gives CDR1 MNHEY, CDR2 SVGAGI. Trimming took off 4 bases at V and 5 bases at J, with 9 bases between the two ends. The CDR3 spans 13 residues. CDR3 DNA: TGTGCCAGCAGTTTAGAGGGTTATCAGCCCCAGCATTTT. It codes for CASSLEGYQPQHF.

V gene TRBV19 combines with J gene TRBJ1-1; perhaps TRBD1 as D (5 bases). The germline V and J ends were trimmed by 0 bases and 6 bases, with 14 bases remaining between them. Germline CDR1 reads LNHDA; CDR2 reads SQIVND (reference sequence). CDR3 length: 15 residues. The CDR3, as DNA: TGTGCCAGTAGTATAGATGCAGGGACTAACGCTGAAGCTTTCTTT. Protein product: CASSIDAGTNAEAFF.

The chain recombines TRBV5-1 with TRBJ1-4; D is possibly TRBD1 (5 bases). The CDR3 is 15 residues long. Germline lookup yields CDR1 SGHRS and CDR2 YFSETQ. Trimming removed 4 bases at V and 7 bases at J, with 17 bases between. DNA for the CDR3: TGCGCCAGCAGCAGCACCGGGGGATTAGGTGAAAAACTGTTTTTT. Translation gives CASSSTGGLGEKLFF.

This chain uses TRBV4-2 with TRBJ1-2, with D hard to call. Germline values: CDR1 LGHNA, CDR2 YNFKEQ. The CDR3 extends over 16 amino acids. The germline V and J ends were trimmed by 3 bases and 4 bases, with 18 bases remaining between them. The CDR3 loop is CASSQEQGGRVYGYTF. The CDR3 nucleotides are TGTGCCAGCAGCCAGGAACAAGGAGGGAGGGTCTATGGCTACACCTTC.

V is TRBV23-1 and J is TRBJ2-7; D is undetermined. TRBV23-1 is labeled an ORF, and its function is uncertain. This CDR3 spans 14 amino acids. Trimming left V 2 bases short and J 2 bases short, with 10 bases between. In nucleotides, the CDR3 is TGCGCCAGCAGTCAAGGCTGCAGAACCTACGAGCAGTACGTC. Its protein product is CASSQGCRTYEQYV.

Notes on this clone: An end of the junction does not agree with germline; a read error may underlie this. The CDR3 DNA sequence: TGTGCTAGCAGCCAAGACAGGGGGTCGTACGAGCAGTACTTC. It specifies CASSQDRGSYEQYF. The chain recombines TRBV7-7 with TRBJ2-7; the match to TRBD1 covers 9 bases. This CDR3 is 14 amino acids long. CDR1 is SSHAT, CDR2 FNYEAQ, per germline (reference sequence).

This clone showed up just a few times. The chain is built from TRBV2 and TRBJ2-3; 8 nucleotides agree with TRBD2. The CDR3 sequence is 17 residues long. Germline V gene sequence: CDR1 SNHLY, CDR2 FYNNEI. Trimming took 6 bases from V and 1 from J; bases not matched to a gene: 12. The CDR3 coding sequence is TGTGCCAGCAGCGCACTCGAGCGGGGGAGGGGCACAGATACGCAGTATTTT. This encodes CASSALERGRGTDTQYF. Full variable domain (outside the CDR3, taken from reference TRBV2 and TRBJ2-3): EPEVTQTPSHQVTQMGQEVILRCVPISNHLYFYWYRQILGQKVEFLVSFYNNEISEKSEIFDDQFSVERPDGSNFTLKIRSTKLEDSAMYFCASSALERGRGTDTQYFGPGTRLTVL.

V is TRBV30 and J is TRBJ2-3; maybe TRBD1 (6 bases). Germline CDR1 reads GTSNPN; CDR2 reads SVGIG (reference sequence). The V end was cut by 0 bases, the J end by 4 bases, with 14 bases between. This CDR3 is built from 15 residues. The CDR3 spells CAWSVQGIGADTQYF. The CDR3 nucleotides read TGTGCCTGGAGTGTACAGGGTATTGGTGCAGATACGCAGTATTTT.

The CDR3 nucleotides are TGTGCCACCAGCTCGCTTAGCGGCACAGATACGCAGTATTTT. Its protein is CATSSLSGTDTQYF. The V gene is TRBV15, the J gene TRBJ2-3; tentative D call: TRBD2 (5 bases). CDR1 and CDR2 from the germline V gene are LNHNV and YYDKDF (reference sequence). The CDR3 extends over 14 amino acids. V was pared by 5 bases and J by 1 base, with 10 bases between.

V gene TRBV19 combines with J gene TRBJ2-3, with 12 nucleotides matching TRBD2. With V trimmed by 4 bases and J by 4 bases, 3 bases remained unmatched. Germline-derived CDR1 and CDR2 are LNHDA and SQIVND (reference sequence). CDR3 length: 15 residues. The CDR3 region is CASSTWTSGADTQYF. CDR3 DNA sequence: TGTGCCAGTAGTACTTGGACTAGCGGGGCAGATACGCAGTATTTT.